The present TCR beta chain was sequenced within a study of blood T cell repertoires in COVID-19 (dated by TCRdb to between 2020 and 2021). For context, the study as a whole: The collaborator samples originated in the United States, Italy and Spain and spanned the acute and convalescent phases of COVID-19. The prospective study material was composed of cDNA or gDNA derived from T cells, B-cell-depleted T cells, or PBMCs. Subjects who had been exposed to COVID-19, were actively infected with it, or had recovered from it provided the deeply sampled blood TCRbeta repertoires that made up the dataset. The repertoires were made available in a free public database intended to serve as a resource for research on the immune response to SARS-CoV-2. Samples were obtained from the ongoing ImmuneRACE study (first 160 participants) and from about 1,300 subjects provided by 6 global collaborators. Sample metadata almost always included a de-identified subject ID, COVID-19 status, age in years and sex. HLA class I and class II types, where available, came from metadata supplied by the sample provider rather than from assay-based typing. Points the paper makes about the study in general: The amount of clinical and demographic metadata varied by source and participant and was provided uncurated.

Taken from cysteine to phenylalanine, the CDR3 has 15 residues. The DNA shown is the 45-base CDR3, in frame from base 1. The germline V gene provides CDR1 SNHLY and CDR2 FYNNEI. The V end gives up 2 bases and the J end 4 bases, leaving 2 bases in the junction not matched to a gene. TCRbeta CDR3 regions were amplified from genomic DNA using the immunoSEQ Assay, a bias-controlled multiplex PCR. Processing in the source paper ran as follows. The number of nucleated cells in each sample was estimated from the amplification of reference gene primers within the assay. To quantify the absolute abundance of each unique TCRbeta CDR3 rearrangement, sequence reads were collapsed and filtered. For each sample, productive Simpson clonality was calculated as the square root of Simpson's diversity index over productive rearrangements. Drawn from immuneACCESS, this table holds only the in-frame rearrangements with V and J called that TCRdb kept. Clones are partly lost; checked studies trace under half to an unresolved V gene and leave the rest unexplained. For V, J and clone size, that table is used; D and trimming come from the DNA. This sample holds roughly 230,000 clones; around 81% were observed only once. Approximately 6.3% of the sample is in the top ten clones.

A remark on this clone: Its antigen target is currently unknown. No quality values exist for individual bases; no much larger clone is one base distant.

Collaborating institutions collected whole blood in K2EDTA tubes following their own protocols. Collaborator samples were shipped for TCRbeta analysis as frozen whole blood, isolated PBMCs, or DNA extracted from either sample type. The receptor chain draws on TRBV2 and TRBJ2-1; 10 nucleotides in the junction match TRBD2. The sample comprised peripheral blood. The TCR sequence derives from a woman aged 55-69 years with active or convalescent COVID-19. Read as DNA, the sequence is TGTGCCAGCAGTGAACCTAGCGGGGGATACAATGAGCAGTTCTTC. Its protein reads: CASSEPSGGYNEQFF.